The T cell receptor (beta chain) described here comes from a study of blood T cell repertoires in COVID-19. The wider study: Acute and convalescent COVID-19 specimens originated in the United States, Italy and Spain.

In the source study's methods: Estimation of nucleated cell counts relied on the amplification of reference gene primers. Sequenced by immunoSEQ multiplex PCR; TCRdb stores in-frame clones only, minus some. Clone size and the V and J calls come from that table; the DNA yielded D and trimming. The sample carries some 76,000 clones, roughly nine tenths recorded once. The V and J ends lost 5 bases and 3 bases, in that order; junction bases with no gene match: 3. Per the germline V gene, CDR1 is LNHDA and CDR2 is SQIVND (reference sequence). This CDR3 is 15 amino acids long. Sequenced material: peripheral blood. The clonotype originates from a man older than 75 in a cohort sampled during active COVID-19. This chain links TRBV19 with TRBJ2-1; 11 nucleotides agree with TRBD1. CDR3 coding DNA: TGTGCCAGTAGTCGGACAGGGGGCAACTACAATGAGCAGTTCTTC. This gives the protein CASSRTGGNYNEQFF.